Below, one T cell receptor (beta chain) is given with its context. TCRdb's table, derived via immunoSEQ multiplex PCR, lists solely in-frame clones and lacks some. This sample has roughly 51,000 clones; roughly 85% occur once, and the top ten carry approximately 10%. The data originate from a study of glioma-infiltrating T cells after dendritic cell vaccination. With 2 bases removed from V and 8 bases from J, the gap between germline ends came to 18 bases. The CDR3 spans 15 residues. CDR1 and CDR2 (germline): MNHNY, SVGAGI (reference sequence). The TCR sequence derives from a human donor with glioblastoma. The sample in question was blood, obtained before dendritic cell vaccination. The chain joins TRBV6-6 to TRBJ1-2; the D gene is possibly TRBD1 (5 bases). For the CDR3, the DNA is TGTGCCAGCAGTTACCAATTTGGGGGGACGGAAGGCTACACCTTC. It encodes CASSYQFGGTEGYTF.